The T cell receptor beta chain under discussion was sequenced for a study of T-cell memory formation after mild COVID-19 (dated by TCRdb to about 2021). About the study as a whole: TCR sequence clusters from the two donors were largely donor specific. In a couple of donors, T-cell clones that expanded and contracted after mild COVID-19 were tracked by sequencing TCRalpha and TCRbeta repertoires over time. The cohort comprised two young, previously healthy adult volunteers, one female and one male. Beyond this particular receptor, the publication reports: Contracting CD4+ clones were located mainly in the CM and EM memory subsets, whereas CD8+ clones were found to be enriched in EMRA. Balanced CD4/CD8 phenotypes were observed for clones contracting from day 15 to 85, whereas a bias towards CD4+ was observed for a second wave of clones expanding from day 15 to 37. Some responding clones were found in pre-infection memory, which suggests that pre-existing cross-reactive memory T cells took part in the SARS-CoV-2 response. Whether the second-wave clones peaking on day 37 were SARS-CoV-2 specific was not confirmed. Only a couple of mild cases were covered by the study, and larger cohorts that include severe cases with pre-infection samples were considered necessary.

Turning to this clonotype: It lacks a known antigen. It has no much larger one-base neighbor in the sample; base qualities were not kept.

The data were produced on an Illumina NovaSeq 6000. cDNA libraries for TCRalpha and TCRbeta were prepared by 5'RACE using constant-segment primers, with sample barcodes and unique molecular identifiers added. RNA was extracted from every sample with Trizol reagent. Libraries were amplified in two PCR steps, with a second sample barcode and Illumina TruSeq adapters added in the second step. Libraries were sequenced on an Illumina NovaSeq with 2 x 150 bp paired-end reads. In the paper's pipeline: Reads were demultiplexed and collapsed into UMI-guided consensus sequences with migec v1.2.7. Using mixcr v2.1.11, UMI consensuses were aligned to TRA and TRB V and J templates and then assembled into clonotypes. A clonotype was counted as expanded or contracted only when both edgeR and NoisET called the clonotype significant, with the noise models trained on biological replicates. For edgeR calls, the thresholds were a false discovery rate-adjusted p below 0.01 and a log2 fold-change of 1. As an exploratory analysis of dynamics, max-normalized trajectories of the 1000 most abundant clonotypes were examined with PCA combined with hierarchical clustering. Separately sequenced CD4+ and CD8+ repertoires were used to assign the CD4 or CD8 phenotype of responding clones. The public reads were reanalyzed by TCRdb: fastp trimming at Q25, MiXCR alignment, in-frame beta chains only. Each CDR3 protein appears once, grouped with its most common genes and DNA. TCRdb, not the original authors, processed these V and J calls. The sample profile shows 120,000 or so distinct CDR3 sequences; approximately 15% of them were found once. Approximately 14% of the sample is taken by the ten largest.

Ficoll-Paque density gradient centrifugation was the method used to isolate PBMCs. The CDR3 sequence holds 15 residues, the cysteine and phenylalanine included. Of the read, only the CDR3 DNA is kept; its 45 bases are in frame from base 1. CDR1 SGHNT and CDR2 YYREEE are derived from the germline V gene (reference sequence). Trimming at the junction amounts to 0 bases on V and 0 bases on J, and the germline ends lie 10 bases apart. The chain links TRBV5-4 with TRBJ2-7; no D gene call is confident. The TCR originated in an adult woman who had mild COVID-19 (a few samples of this study predate the infection). The sample titles of this study are shuffled in the database, so cell type and time point are left out; the donor was told from shared clones. Input material: PBMCs or a T cell subset sorted from them (not recorded which). CDR3 loop: CASSLEPDGSYEQYF. The DNA sequence follows: TGTGCCAGCAGCTTGGAACCGGACGGCTCCTACGAGCAGTACTTC.